A single sample is the source of the 16 T cell receptor beta chains below, sequenced in a study of T-cell memory formation after mild COVID-19. TCRdb passed the 5' RACE reads through MiXCR, listing each CDR3 protein once. Altogether fewer than 500,000 distinct CDR3 sequences are present, roughly 25% being singletons, with the ten largest covering around 12%. Sequenced: PBMCs or a T cell subset sorted from them (not recorded which). Source of these receptors: an adult woman who had mild COVID-19 (a few samples of this study predate the infection). Cell type and time point are not known.

The rearrangement links TRBV6-5 to TRBJ2-1, with D maybe TRBD1 (5 bases). In germline, CDR1 is MNHEY, CDR2 SVGAGI. Trimming removed 0 bases at V and 4 bases at J, with 7 bases between. This CDR3 has 14 amino acids. For the CDR3, the DNA is TGTGCCAGCAGTTACTCGCGGACATACAATGAGCAGTTCTTC. Amino acid sequence: CASSYSRTYNEQFF.

The chain employs TRBV7-3 and TRBJ1-3; D gene unclear. The V gene lost 1 base and the J gene lost 4 bases, with 8 bases spanning the gap. Germline V gene sequence: CDR1 SGHTA, CDR2 FQGTGA. This CDR3 has 14 residues. The CDR3 sequence: CASSLSLGGNTIYF. The CDR3 nucleotides read TGTGCCAGCAGCTTAAGTCTTGGCGGAAACACCATATATTTT.

V is TRBV5-1 and J is TRBJ1-6; D is uncertain. V dropped 4 bases and J dropped 7 bases, with 15 bases sitting between them. The CDR3 has 15 amino acids. From germline, CDR1 is SGHRS and CDR2 YFSETQ. The CDR3 spells CASSPAEGGNSPLHF. In DNA form, the CDR3 reads TGCGCCAGCAGCCCGGCAGAGGGAGGGAATTCACCCCTCCACTTT.

This clonotype was picked up a small number of times. V usage is TRBV4-2 and J usage is TRBJ2-2; TRBD2 matches 10 bases. The CDR3 is made up of 19 amino acids. Trimming took 4 bases from V and 3 from J; bases not matched to a gene: 14. CDR1 is LGHNA, CDR2 YNFKEQ, per germline. The DNA for the CDR3 is TGTGCCAGCAGCCCCTCCCCCGCAGCGGGGGGGTTGGACACCGGGGAGCTGTTTTTT. This codes for CASSPSPAAGGLDTGELFF.

The rearrangement joins TRBV4-3 to TRBJ2-2; D not certain. This CDR3 has 14 residues. Germline V gene data show CDR1 as LGHNA and CDR2 as YSLEER. Between the trimmed V and J ends, which lost 5 bases and 7 bases, there was a span of 14 bases. Here the CDR3 DNA reads TGCGCCAGCAGCGGCCTATGGGTGGGCGGGGAGCTGTTTTTT. Translated, it gives CASSGLWVGGELFF.

This rearrangement joins TRBV7-9 to TRBJ2-5, with D perhaps given as TRBD1 or TRBD2 (6 bases each). Germline V CDR1 and CDR2: SEHNR, FQNEAQ (reference sequence). This CDR3 is 16 amino acids long. The ends were cut back, 6 bases at V and 1 base at J, with 18 bases in the middle. The CDR3 here is CASRPSRGAIQETQYF. The CDR3 coding sequence is TGTGCCAGCAGACCCTCTAGGGGGGCGATCCAAGAGACCCAGTACTTC.

This clonotype was found a few times. V usage is TRBV6-2 or TRBV6-3 and J usage is TRBJ2-6; D is uncertain. Germline CDR1 reads MNHEY; CDR2 reads SVGEGT. The CDR3 consists of 17 residues. V was shortened by 1 base and J by 0 bases, with 10 bases between the two germline ends. The CDR3 bases are TGTGCCAGCAGTTACTTCGCGTTTAACTCTGGGGCCAACGTCCTGACTTTC. Its protein product is CASSYFAFNSGANVLTF.

This chain links TRBV21-1 with TRBJ2-7; the DNA was not used to check the table's D call, TRBD1. TRBV21-1 is recorded as a pseudogene. This CDR3 comprises 12 residues. In DNA form, the CDR3 reads TGTGCCAGCAGCAAGGGGGTCTACGAGCAGTACTTC. Protein: CASSKGVYEQYF.

V and J are TRBV7-9 and TRBJ1-4; possible D gene TRBD1, 5 bases. Germline V gene data show CDR1 as SEHNR and CDR2 as FQNEAQ (reference sequence). The CDR3 contains 16 residues. V lost 5 bases to trimming and J lost 6 bases, with 19 bases between them. In DNA, the CDR3 is TGTGCCAGCAGCGATACGTCGGGGGAAAGGGATGAAAAACTGTTTTTT. It is translated as CASSDTSGERDEKLFF.

The chain has TRBV4-2 and TRBJ2-1; 9 bases align to TRBD2. The J segment lost 0 bases and the V segment lost 3 bases, leaving 6 bases of the junction unmatched. The CDR3 contains 17 residues. The germline gives CDR1 LGHNA, CDR2 YNFKEQ. The CDR3 sequence is CASSHESGRSSYNEQFF. The CDR3 nucleotides are TGTGCCAGCAGCCATGAGAGCGGGAGGAGCTCCTACAATGAGCAGTTCTTC.

This clonotype came up a few times. The CDR3 DNA reads as TGTGCCAGCAGCCCCCAGGGGATACCCTATGGCTACACCTTC. Translated: CASSPQGIPYGYTF. The chain uses TRBV7-9 and TRBJ1-2, with a tentative D call TRBD1 (6 bases). Deletions cut 5 bases from V and 4 bases from J, with 14 bases between. There are 14 residues in the CDR3. CDR1 and CDR2 from the germline V gene are SEHNR and FQNEAQ (reference sequence).

The chain recombines TRBV3-1 with TRBJ1-1; tentative D call: TRBD1 (6 bases). This CDR3 comprises 14 residues. Looked up from germline, CDR1 is LGHDT and CDR2 is YNNKEL (reference sequence). Between the trimmed V and J ends, which lost 4 bases and 8 bases, there was a span of 17 bases. The CDR3 protein is CASSPAGGAKEAFF. CDR3 DNA: TGTGCCAGCAGCCCGGCGGGGGGCGCAAAAGAAGCTTTCTTT.

Ten or more counts support this clonotype. This chain joins TRBV12-3 or TRBV12-4 and TRBJ2-1; 9 nucleotides match TRBD2. With V trimmed by 7 bases and J by 6 bases, 10 bases remained unmatched. The CDR3 covers 15 residues. The CDR3 nucleotides are TGTGCCAGCATGGCGGGACTAGCTTCGAGCAATGAGCAGTTCTTC. Translating it yields CASMAGLASSNEQFF.

In DNA, the CDR3 is TGTGCCAGCAGCCGAGAATACGGGGGGTCTGGAGAGACCCAGTACTTC. As protein: CASSREYGGSGETQYF. The chain recombines TRBV7-2 with TRBJ2-5; the match to TRBD2 covers 7 bases. The CDR3 spans 16 residues. The germline CDR1 and CDR2 sequences are SGHTA and FQGNSA. V lost 5 bases to trimming and J lost 4 bases; unmatched junction nucleotides: 13. The whole variable domain, filled in from reference TRBV7-2 and TRBJ2-5, reads GAGVSQSPSNKVTEKGKDVELRCDPISGHTALYWYRQSLGQGLEFLIYFQGNSAPDKSGLPSDRFSAERTGGSVSTLTIQRTQQEDSAVYLCASSREYGGSGETQYFGPGTRLLVL.

This chain uses TRBV7-8 with TRBJ2-7, with D perhaps TRBD2 (5 bases). Between the trimmed V and J ends, which lost 6 bases and 2 bases, there was a span of 11 bases. Germline V lookup: CDR1 SGHVS, CDR2 FQNEAQ. The CDR3 runs to 13 residues. The CDR3 region has the DNA TGTGCCAGCAGTCAAGAGGGAACCTACGAGCAGTACTTC. As protein: CASSQEGTYEQYF.

This clonotype was found a few times. The J gene is TRBJ1-1, the V gene TRBV3-1, with D unclear. V shed 3 bases and J shed 5 bases, with 13 bases lying between them. The CDR3 sequence is 14 residues long. Per the germline V gene, CDR1 is LGHDT and CDR2 is YNNKEL (reference sequence). The CDR3 is CASSHQNSRTEAFF. The CDR3 DNA sequence: TGTGCCAGCAGCCACCAGAACTCGCGAACTGAAGCTTTCTTT. Drawing the rest from reference TRBV3-1 and TRBJ1-1, the complete variable domain is DTAVSQTPKYLVTQMGNDKSIKCEQNLGHDTMYWYKQDSKKFLKIMFSYNNKELIINETVPNRFSPKSPDKAHLNLHINSLELGDSAVYFCASSHQNSRTEAFFGQGTRLTVV.